The clone carrying this T cell receptor beta chain has at least ten counts. Its target is not known. RNA transcripts gave rise to amplified TCR beta CDR3 regions. A first-round RT-PCR of the TCR CDR3 used the HTBI primer set. One entry per CDR3 protein, called by TCRdb with MiXCR from the multiplex PCR reads. The data hold 380,000 or so distinct CDR3 sequences, with about 20% observed a single time. With a duration under 2 months, the hyperthyroidism was newly diagnosed in patients aged 18 to 65. The authors obtained PBMCs from around 10 ml of fresh peripheral blood. Trimming took 4 bases from V and 0 from J, leaving 19 bases between them. CDR3 size: 17 residues. Germline V gene data show CDR1 as SGHRS and CDR2 as YFSETQ. These data originate in a study of T cells in Graves' hyperthyroidism and ophthalmopathy. Study-wide findings and caveats: Clonotypes that were expanded in thyroid above 0.001 mostly appeared in blood too. Ophthalmopathy was model-predicted a median around 6.7 months pre-onset.

The chain is built from TRBV5-1 and TRBJ1-1; no reliable D call. What was sequenced was blood. The sequence came from a woman aged 18-29 years with Graves' hyperthyroidism. CDR3 residues: CASSAANSGNMNTEAFF. The CDR3 nucleotides are TGCGCCAGCAGCGCGGCTAATTCCGGGAACATGAACACTGAAGCTTTCTTT. The variable domain in full, with the rest retrieved from reference TRBV5-1 and TRBJ1-1, is KAGVTQTPRYLIKTRGQQVTLSCSPISGHRSVSWYQQTPGQGLQFLFEYFSETQRNKGNFPGRFSGRQFSNSRSEMNVSTLELGDSALYLCASSAANSGNMNTEAFFGQGTRLTVV.